This T cell receptor (beta chain) was recovered during a study of Graves' ophthalmopathy and Graves' hyperthyroidism. The TCR beta CDR3 regions underwent amplification from RNA transcripts. The authors performed first-round RT-PCR with HTBI primers and then a second-round multiplex PCR. TCRdb redid the calling of the multiplex PCR reads with MiXCR, one entry per CDR3 protein. The sample holds about 550,000 distinct CDR3 sequences, approximately 35% seen once. Reliance was placed on clinical symptoms, serum thyroxine, TRAb, thyroid ultrasound and orbital computed tomography for diagnosis. Per the germline V gene, CDR1 is SEHNR and CDR2 is FQNEAQ (reference sequence). There are 15 residues in the CDR3. Trimming stripped 0 bases from V and 8 bases from J, with 16 bases between.

The chain combines TRBV7-9 with TRBJ1-1; no firm D call. The TCR was taken from an adult man with Graves' hyperthyroidism. The sample consisted of peripheral blood or thyroid tissue (not recorded which). CDR3 sequence: CASSLARSPQPEAFF. The CDR3 nucleotides read TGTGCCAGCAGCTTAGCTCGGTCTCCTCAGCCAGAAGCTTTCTTT. Looking up the rest from reference TRBV7-9 and TRBJ1-1 gives the full variable domain: DTGVSQNPRHKITKRGQNVTFRCDPISEHNRLYWYRQTLGQGPEFLTYFQNEAQLEKSRLLSDRFSAERPKGSFSTLEIQRTEQGDSAMYLCASSLARSPQPEAFFGQGTRLTVV.